This T cell receptor beta chain was captured in a study of T cells in Graves' hyperthyroidism and ophthalmopathy. Amplified TCR beta CDR3 regions came from RNA transcripts. HTBI primers were employed in a first-round RT-PCR of the TCR CDR3. TCRdb reanalysed the multiplex PCR reads using MiXCR and keeps one entry per CDR3 protein. The data contain approximately 300,000 distinct CDR3 sequences, more than 15% of them singletons. In regard to this clonotype: What it recognizes is unknown.

CDR1 and CDR2 from the germline V gene are MDHEN and SYDVKM. This CDR3 region has 14 residues. V trimming: 6 bases; J trimming: 4 bases; junction bases outside the gene matches: 8. A NOSPECS grade of at least 4, a Clinical Activity Score of at least 3 and duration under 3 months were recorded in ophthalmopathy patients. Whole-study findings and limits: The model's output predicted ophthalmopathy at a median of about 6.5 months prior to onset. Most thyroid clonotypes with frequency above 0.001 were detected in blood.

This clonotype was obtained from a woman aged 55-70 years with Graves' ophthalmopathy. The V and J genes are TRBV28 and TRBJ2-7; 8 positions match TRBD1. The sequenced sample was blood. The DNA for the CDR3 is TGTGCCAGCAGCAATCAAGACAGGGGATACGAGCAGTACTTC. It yields the protein CASSNQDRGYEQYF.